This T cell receptor beta chain was captured by sequencing in a study of monozygotic twins with cystic fibrosis. Findings and limits, study-wide: Age, concordance and disease severity did not associate with shared CDR3 numbers. V usage most resembled the co-twin in 13 of 16 pairs.

Produced via immunoSEQ multiplex PCR; TCRdb's table is partial and in-frame only. The data show about 32,000 clones, with under 95% seen just once and approximately 0.88% held by the top ten. V shed 4 bases and J shed 2 bases, with 14 bases lying between them. This CDR3 spans 15 amino acids. Germline V gene lookup returns CDR1 LNHNV and CDR2 YYDKDF (reference sequence). Notes on this clone: Its specificity is not known.

The sample comprised blood. The receptor was isolated from a girl aged 2-9 years with cystic fibrosis. This chain links TRBV15 with TRBJ1-2, with a weak D call TRBD1 (5 bases). DNA for the CDR3: TGTGCCACCAGCACAGGAAGCAGGGACAACTATGGCTACACCTTC. Translating gives CATSTGSRDNYGYTF.